This paragraph reports one T cell receptor beta chain. Its matching antigen is unknown. This sample is drawn from a study of PD-L1 blockade in urothelial cancer. About the research overall: At 3 weeks after treatment start (second dose) and again at 6 weeks, blood was analyzed. Blood samples contained a median 141,255 T cells. General observations from the study: At the 3-week point, tumor-associated blood clones expanded more in durable-benefit patients.

Time point defined: peripheral blood 6 weeks after treatment start. Profiled with immunoSEQ multiplex PCR; TCRdb holds only in-frame clones, not every one. The profile shows under 50,000 clones, 86% of them singletons. Germline values: CDR1 ENHRY, CDR2 SYGVKD. CDR3 length: 13 amino acids. V was clipped by 2 bases and J by 0 bases, with 5 bases between them. The receptor's source is a man aged 55 to 69 with urothelial cancer. This specimen was PBMCs, taken around atezolizumab (anti-PD-L1) treatment. V and J are TRBV10-3 and TRBJ2-7; no firm D call. CDR3 nucleotide sequence: TGTGCCATCAGTGAGGGCAACTCCTACGAGCAGTACTTC. It translates to CAISEGNSYEQYF.